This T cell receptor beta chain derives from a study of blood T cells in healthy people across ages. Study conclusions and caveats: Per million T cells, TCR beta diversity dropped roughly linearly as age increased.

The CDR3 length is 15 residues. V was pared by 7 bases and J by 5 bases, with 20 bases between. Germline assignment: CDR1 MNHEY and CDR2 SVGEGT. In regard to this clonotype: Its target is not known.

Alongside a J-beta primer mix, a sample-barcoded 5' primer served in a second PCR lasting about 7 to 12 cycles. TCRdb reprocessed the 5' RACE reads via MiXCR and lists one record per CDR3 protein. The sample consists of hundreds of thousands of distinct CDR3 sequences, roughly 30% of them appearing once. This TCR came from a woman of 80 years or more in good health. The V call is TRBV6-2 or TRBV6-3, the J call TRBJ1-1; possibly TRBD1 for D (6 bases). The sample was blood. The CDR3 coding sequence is TGTGCCAGCATCAGGGGACTTAACCAAGGAACTGAAGCTTTCTTT. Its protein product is CASIRGLNQGTEAFF.